The 11 T cell receptor beta chains in this list originate from one sample, sequenced in a study of blood T cell repertoires in COVID-19. Profiled with immunoSEQ multiplex PCR; TCRdb holds only in-frame clones, not every one. The data show just under 350,000 clones, about nine tenths seen once. Material for sequencing was peripheral blood. These receptors were taken from a woman between 65 and 79 years old with COVID-19, enrolled during active disease.

The rearrangement uses TRBV7-8 and TRBJ1-6; 9 nucleotides align to TRBD1. This CDR3 has 16 amino acids. Germline assignment: CDR1 SGHVS and CDR2 FQNEAQ. Unmatched junction bases numbered 8, after V lost 5 bases and J lost 6 bases. The CDR3 loop reads CASSAARGQGNSPLHF. The DNA of the CDR3 is TGTGCCAGCAGCGCCGCCCGGGGACAGGGTAATTCACCCCTCCACTTT. Complete variable domain (other parts from reference TRBV7-8 and TRBJ1-6): GAGVSQSPRYKVAKRGQDVALRCDPISGHVSLFWYQQALGQGPEFLTYFQNEAQLDKSGLPSDRFFAERPEGSVSTLKIQRTQQEDSAVYLCASSAARGQGNSPLHFGNGTRLTVT.

The DNA of the CDR3 is TGTGCCAGCAGCCAAGATGGGGCAGGGGGCTCCTATAATTCACCCCTCCACTTT. As protein: CASSQDGAGGSYNSPLHF. V is TRBV4-2 and J is TRBJ1-6; 7 bases align to TRBD1. The CDR3 loop spans 18 amino acids. The germline CDR1 and CDR2 sequences are LGHNA and YNFKEQ. Trimming removed 0 bases from V and 0 bases from J; junction bases left unmatched: 5.

The rearrangement links TRBV6-6 to TRBJ1-1; 8 positions match TRBD1. The ends lost 6 bases at V and 1 base at J; junction bases unmatched: 7. Germline V gives CDR1 MNHNY, CDR2 SVGAGI (reference sequence). The CDR3 consists of 15 residues. The CDR3, as DNA: TGTGCCAGCAGGTCAAACAGGGGGGGGAACACTGAAGCTTTCTTT. It translates to CASRSNRGGNTEAFF.

The DNA for the CDR3 is TGTGCCAGCAGGGTCCAGGCCCACTACGAGCAGTACTTC. Protein product: CASRVQAHYEQYF. The chain uses TRBV27 and TRBJ2-7, with D hard to call. CDR3 size: 13 residues. Germline-derived CDR1 and CDR2 are MNHEY and SMNVEV (reference sequence). V lost 6 bases and J 3 bases, leaving 12 bases between the germline ends.

A few counts support this clone. V and J are TRBV7-2 and TRBJ2-7; D gene unclear. V was pared by 0 bases and J by 7 bases, with 10 bases between. This CDR3 is built from 13 residues. Germline CDR1 reads SGHTA; CDR2 reads FQGNSA. The chain's CDR3 is CASSLALPTEQYF. The CDR3 region has the DNA TGTGCCAGCAGCTTAGCCCTCCCTACGGAGCAGTACTTC.

The chain uses TRBV5-4 and TRBJ2-5, with D possibly matching TRBD2 (5 bases). This CDR3 spans 13 amino acids. V was clipped by 3 bases and J by 4 bases, with 10 bases between them. Germline loops: CDR1 SGHNT, CDR2 YYREEE (reference sequence). For the CDR3, the DNA is TGTGCCAGCAGCTCCGCGGGCGGAGAGACCCAGTACTTC. Translating gives CASSSAGGETQYF. Filled out from reference TRBV5-4 and TRBJ2-5, the complete variable domain reads ETGVTQSPTHLIKTRGQQVTLRCSSQSGHNTVSWYQQALGQGPQFIFQYYREEENGRGNFPPRFSGLQFPNYSSELNVNALELDDSALYLCASSSAGGETQYFGPGTRLLVL.

The chain employs TRBV18 and TRBJ2-3; TRBD1 matches 9 bases. Germline lookup yields CDR1 KGHSH and CDR2 LQKENI. The CDR3 length is 15 residues. Trimming removed 5 bases from V and 3 bases from J; junction bases left unmatched: 6. The CDR3 is CASSAGTGRTDTQYF. The DNA for the CDR3 is TGTGCCAGCTCAGCCGGGACAGGGAGGACAGATACGCAGTATTTT. Full variable domain (missing parts from reference TRBV18 and TRBJ2-3): NAGVMQNPRHLVRRRGQEARLRCSPMKGHSHVYWYRQLPEEGLKFMVYLQKENIIDESGMPKERFSAEFPKEGPSILRIQQVVRGDSAAYFCASSAGTGRTDTQYFGPGTRLTVL.

This rearrangement joins TRBV24-1 to TRBJ1-2; 8 bases are a match to TRBD1. The CDR3 sequence is 14 residues long. V dropped 4 bases and J dropped 8; count of bases not matched to a gene: 8. Per the germline V gene, CDR1 is KGHDR and CDR2 is SFDVKD. The CDR3 region has the DNA TGTGCCACCAGTGACCCGGACAGGGACGTAGGCTACACCTTC. Translation gives CATSDPDRDVGYTF.

The V gene is TRBV7-8, the J gene TRBJ2-1, with D perhaps TRBD2 (6 bases). The CDR3 loop spans 17 amino acids. Trimming stripped 5 bases from V and 0 bases from J, with 17 bases between. Germline V gene lookup returns CDR1 SGHVS and CDR2 FQNEAQ. CDR3 DNA: TGTGCCAGCAGCCTCCTGGCGGAGGGGTACTCCTACAATGAGCAGTTCTTC. Amino acids: CASSLLAEGYSYNEQFF.

As for this clone: Distinct nucleotide sequences in the sample also encode this CDR3. J is TRBJ1-2 and V is TRBV18; 7 bases agree with TRBD1. J was trimmed by 2 bases and V by 2 bases; bases with no gene match: 5. There are 15 residues in the CDR3. Looked up from germline, CDR1 is KGHSH and CDR2 is LQKENI. As DNA, the CDR3 is TGTGCCAGCTCACCAGGGCAGGGGGTGAACTATGGCTACACCTTC. Protein: CASSPGQGVNYGYTF.

The chain couples TRBV5-1 to TRBJ1-2, with D possibly TRBD1 on 6 matching bases. The CDR3 spans 15 residues. Looked up from germline, CDR1 is SGHRS and CDR2 is YFSETQ. V was clipped by 0 bases and J by 2 bases, with 11 bases between them. The CDR3 nucleotides read TGCGCCAGCAGCTTGGAAGGGGGTAGAAACTATGGCTACACCTTC. This encodes CASSLEGGRNYGYTF.